The source of this T cell receptor (beta chain) is a study of cytomegalovirus exposure and HLA in healthy donors. Overall study findings and caveats: In most subjects, TCR beta sequences reportedly gave accurate predictions of HLA-A and HLA-B alleles.

PCR involved 60 Vbeta and 13 Jbeta primers. Sequenced by immunoSEQ multiplex PCR; TCRdb stores in-frame clones only, minus some. The table lists about 190,000 clones, about 83% of them singletons. Details on this clone: Its antigen is unknown. Other DNA sequences in the sample encode the same CDR3.

This TCR came from a woman in her thirties in good health and CMV-seropositive. The specimen was PBMCs.

CDR3 bases: TGCGCCAGCAGCATGACAGTCAAGACTGAAGCTTTCTTT. Protein: CASSMTVKTEAFF. This chain joins TRBV5-1 and TRBJ1-1; D is possibly TRBD1 (5 bases). V was clipped by 4 bases and J by 5 bases, with 12 bases between them. From germline, CDR1 is SGHRS and CDR2 YFSETQ. The CDR3 runs to 13 residues.